These T cell receptor beta chains were read from a single sample in a study of radiotherapy plus CTLA-4 blockade in lung cancer. Libraries were prepared by immunoSEQ multiplex PCR; TCRdb keeps only in-frame clonotypes and omits some of them. Here the sample spans 65,000 to 85,000 clones, 70% to 80% being singletons. The specimen was peripheral blood, collected from a patient treated with radiotherapy plus ipilimumab. These receptors were obtained from a human donor with non-small cell lung cancer whose response to radiotherapy plus ipilimumab could not be evaluated. The conserved cysteine and the conserved F or W are not part of the CDR3 here. Fields, in order: J gene, V gene, D gene, CDR3 protein. The D gene is left open where the match is weak.

J: TRBJ1-5; V: TRBV13; D: NA; CDR3: ASSLHPAGQPQH
J: TRBJ1-2; V: TRBV30; D: NA; CDR3: AWSVYGRKDYGYT
J: TRBJ1-5; V: TRBV19; D: TRBD1; CDR3: ASSTGQGLRSQPQH
J: TRBJ2-7; V: TRBV11-3; D: TRBD2; CDR3: ASSLPRSSGRSYEQY
J: TRBJ1-1; V: TRBV18; D: NA; CDR3: ASSSSPSTEAF
J: TRBJ1-4; V: TRBV14; D: NA; CDR3: ASSQLGLNNEKLF
J: TRBJ1-2; V: TRBV6-1; D: NA; CDR3: ASSSTGENYGYT
J: TRBJ2-2; V: TRBV7-3; D: NA; CDR3: ASSLDRGELF
J: TRBJ2-1; V: TRBV5-1; D: TRBD2; CDR3: ASSPWRLAESSYNEQF
J: TRBJ2-2; V: TRBV13; D: NA; CDR3: ASSLLEGTNTGELF
J: TRBJ1-4; V: TRBV18; D: TRBD1; CDR3: ASSPPLGQGAEKLF
J: TRBJ1-2; V: TRBV2; D: NA; CDR3: ASSVQVSGYT
J: TRBJ1-2; V: TRBV7-2; D: NA; CDR3: ASSSAPQGAYGYT
J: TRBJ1-5; V: TRBV11-2; D: NA; CDR3: ASSLGTKRSNQPQH
J: TRBJ1-3; V: TRBV29-1; D: NA; CDR3: SASGEGGSGNTIY
J: TRBJ2-2; V: TRBV18; D: NA; CDR3: ASSPRHASYSNTGELF
J: NA; V: TRBV19; D: TRBD1; CDR3: ASSPGTVSYEQY
J: TRBJ2-7; V: TRBV9; D: NA; CDR3: ASSVDPGIGYEQY
J: TRBJ1-1; V: TRBV4-1; D: NA; CDR3: ASSQGSGDTEAF
J: TRBJ2-2; V: TRBV28; D: TRBD1; CDR3: ASTPTTGSDTGELF
J: TRBJ2-6; V: TRBV30; D: NA; CDR3: AWSVQGPGANVLT
J: TRBJ1-6; V: TRBV6-6; D: TRBD1; CDR3: ASSRDRERSPLH
J: TRBJ1-2; V: TRBV18; D: NA; CDR3: ASSPSGSNYGYT
J: TRBJ1-2; V: TRBV5-1; D: NA; CDR3: ASGPGGYGYT
J: TRBJ1-1; V: TRBV6-5; D: NA; CDR3: ASTSSRENTEAF
J: TRBJ2-7; V: TRBV28; D: TRBD1; CDR3: ASSPNTGPGTGRGEQY
J: TRBJ1-1; V: TRBV7-9; D: TRBD1; CDR3: ASIQWEGGVRTEAF
J: TRBJ1-2; V: TRBV28; D: TRBD1; CDR3: ASSSPDRVRGYT
J: TRBJ2-3; V: TRBV5-1; D: NA; CDR3: ASSLAIGQSTDTQY
J: TRBJ2-7; V: TRBV11-2; D: NA; CDR3: ASSRNRGALYEQY
J: NA; V: TRBV4-3; D: NA; CDR3: ASSLNWGGTRDGTSYEQY
J: TRBJ1-1; V: TRBV15; D: NA; CDR3: ATRAMEGENTEAF
J: TRBJ2-3; V: TRBV6-1; D: TRBD1; CDR3: ASSGDREGTQY
J: TRBJ1-5; V: TRBV5-1; D: NA; CDR3: ASSFDSLNQPQH
J: NA; V: TRBV6-6; D: NA; CDR3: ASSYMYRVSYEQY
J: TRBJ2-1; V: TRBV7-9; D: NA; CDR3: ASSLLSESSYNEQF
J: TRBJ2-3; V: TRBV10-3; D: NA; CDR3: AISEGTGPDTQY
J: TRBJ1-2; V: TRBV6-1; D: NA; CDR3: ASSGGAVRGGYT
J: TRBJ2-7; V: TRBV30; D: NA; CDR3: AWSVTGSHEQY